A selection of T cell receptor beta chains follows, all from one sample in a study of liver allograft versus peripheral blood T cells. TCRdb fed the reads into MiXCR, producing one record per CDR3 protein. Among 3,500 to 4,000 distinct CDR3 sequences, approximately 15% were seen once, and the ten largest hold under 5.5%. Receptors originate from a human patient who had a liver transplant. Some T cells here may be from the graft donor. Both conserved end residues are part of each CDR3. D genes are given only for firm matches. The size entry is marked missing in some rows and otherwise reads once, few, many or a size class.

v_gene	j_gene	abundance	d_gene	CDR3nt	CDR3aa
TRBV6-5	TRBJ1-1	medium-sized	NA	TGTGCCAGCAGTTACGCGGGCCTTGAAGCTTTCTTT	CASSYAGLEAFF
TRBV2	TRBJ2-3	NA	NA	TGTGCCAGCAGTGAAGTTCTCGGGGATACGCAGTATTTT	CASSEVLGDTQYF
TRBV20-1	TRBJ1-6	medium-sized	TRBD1	TGCAGCGGCCTAGGGACAGGGCTTTCACCCCTCCACTTT	CSGLGTGLSPLHF
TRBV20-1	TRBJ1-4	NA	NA	TGCAGTGCTAGAGGCCCCCGGGAGGGGAATGAAAAACTGTTTTTT	CSARGPREGNEKLFF
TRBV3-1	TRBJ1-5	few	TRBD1	TGTGCCAGCAGCCAGGGACAGGGTGATCAGCCCCAGCATTTT	CASSQGQGDQPQHF
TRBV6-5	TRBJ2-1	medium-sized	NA	TGTGCCAGCAGATCCCGGGAGCAGTTCTTC	CASRSREQFF
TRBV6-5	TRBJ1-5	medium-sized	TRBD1	TGTGCCAGCAGCAGGGGACAGCGCAATCAGCCCCAGCATTTT	CASSRGQRNQPQHF
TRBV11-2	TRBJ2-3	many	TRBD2	TGTGCCAGCAGCTCCCGATTAGCGGGAGGGCCTGCAGATACGCAGTATTTT	CASSSRLAGGPADTQYF
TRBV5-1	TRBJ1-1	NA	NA	TGCGCCAGCAGCTATGAGGACCCGAGGACTGAAGCTTTCTTT	CASSYEDPRTEAFF
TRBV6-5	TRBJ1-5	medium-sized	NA	TGTGCCAGCAGTTATAAGGGACATAGCAATCAGCCCCAGCATTTT	CASSYKGHSNQPQHF
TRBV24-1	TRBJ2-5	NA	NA	TGTGCCACCAGTCAGGGACCGCTACAAGAGACCCAGTACTTC	CATSQGPLQETQYF
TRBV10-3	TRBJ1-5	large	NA	TGTGCCATCAGTGTGGGTGGGGAGGGGCAGCCCCAGCATTTT	CAISVGGEGQPQHF
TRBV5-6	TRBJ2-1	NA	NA	TGTGCCAGCAGCTTAATCGGCGGCAATGAGCAGTTCTTC	CASSLIGGNEQFF
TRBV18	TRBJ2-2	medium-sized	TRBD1	TGTGCCAGCTCACCACCGGACAGGATGAACACCGGGGAGCTGTTTTTT	CASSPPDRMNTGELFF
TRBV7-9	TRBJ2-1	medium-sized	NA	TGTGCCAGCAGCTTAGCCATGGAGGGGGCAAGGTTCTTC	CASSLAMEGARFF
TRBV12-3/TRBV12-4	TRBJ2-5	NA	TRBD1	TGTGCCAGCAGTTTAGCAGGGGGCGTAGAGACCCAGTACTTC	CASSLAGGVETQYF
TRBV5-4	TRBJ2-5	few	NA	TGTGCCAGCAGCTTGGTGGAGACCCAGTACTTC	CASSLVETQYF
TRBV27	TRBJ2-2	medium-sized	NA	TGTGCCAGCAGTCCCGCCGGGGAGCTGTTTTTT	CASSPAGELFF
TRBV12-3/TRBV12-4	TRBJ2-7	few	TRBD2	TGTGCCAGCAGTAGTAGCGGGTTCTCCTACGAGCAGTACTTC	CASSSSGFSYEQYF
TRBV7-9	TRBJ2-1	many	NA	TGTGCCAGCAGCCCGGTCTACAATGAGCAGTTCTTC	CASSPVYNEQFF
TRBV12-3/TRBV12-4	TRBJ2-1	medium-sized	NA	TGTGCCAGCAGCACAAGTACAGGGTATGATGAGCAGTTCTTC	CASSTSTGYDEQFF
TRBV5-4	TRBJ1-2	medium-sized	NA	TGTGCCAGCAGCTTGGGTGGGGGGGGTGATAACTATGGCTACACCTTC	CASSLGGGGDNYGYTF
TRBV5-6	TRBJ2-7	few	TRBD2	TGTGCCAGCAGCTTGGGACTAGCGTCCTACGAGCAGTACTTC	CASSLGLASYEQYF
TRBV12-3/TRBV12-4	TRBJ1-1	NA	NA	TGTGCCAGCAGTTTTCAGGGGCTGAGAGCTTTCTTT	CASSFQGLRAFF
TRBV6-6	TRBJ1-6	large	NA	TGTGCCAGCAGTTACTTACAGGTTAATAATTCACCCCTCCACTTT	CASSYLQVNNSPLHF
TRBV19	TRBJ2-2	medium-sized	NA	TGTGCCAGTAGTAATGTTTGGGGGGATAACACCGGGGAGCTGTTTTTT	CASSNVWGDNTGELFF
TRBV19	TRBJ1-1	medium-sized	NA	TGTGCCAGTAAGGGGGGCGCGGGAATGAACACTGAAGCTTTCTTT	CASKGGAGMNTEAFF
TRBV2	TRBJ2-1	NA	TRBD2	TGTGCCAGCAGTGCGGGGGGCAATGAGCAGTTCTTC	CASSAGGNEQFF
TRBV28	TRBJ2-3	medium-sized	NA	TGTGCCAGCAGTACAGGACCTACAGATACGCAGTATTTT	CASSTGPTDTQYF
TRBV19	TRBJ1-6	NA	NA	TGTGCCAGTAGTATTTATCCAGGAGGTCATGATTCACCCCTCCACTTT	CASSIYPGGHDSPLHF
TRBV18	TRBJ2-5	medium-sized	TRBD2	TGTGCCAGCTCACCCCTAGCGGGAGGCGAGACCCAGTACTTC	CASSPLAGGETQYF
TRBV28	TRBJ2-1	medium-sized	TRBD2	TGTGCCAGCAGTTTACTCATTGGGGCTAGCGGGAGTAATGAGCAGTTCTTC	CASSLLIGASGSNEQFF
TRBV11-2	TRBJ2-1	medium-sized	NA	TGTGCCAGCAGCTTAGGGGGGTGGGCGAGACCATCCTACAATGAGCAGTTCTTC	CASSLGGWARPSYNEQFF
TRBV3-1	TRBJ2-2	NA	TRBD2	TGTGCCAGCAGCCAAGGTCTAGCGGGAGACACCGGGGAGCTGTTTTTT	CASSQGLAGDTGELFF
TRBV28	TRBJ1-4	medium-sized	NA	TGTGCCAGCACCTCTAATGAAAAACTGTTTTTT	CASTSNEKLFF
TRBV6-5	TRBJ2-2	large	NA	TGTGCCACCGGTCGGAGCGGGGAGCTGTTTTTT	CATGRSGELFF
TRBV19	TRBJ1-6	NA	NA	TGTGAAAGTAGTAAAGTAAAAGGGAAAGAAAATTCAAACCGAAAATTT	CESSKVKGKENSNRKF
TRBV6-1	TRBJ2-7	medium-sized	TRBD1	TGTGCCAGCAGTGGGGACAGGGCCTCCTACGAGCAGTACTTC	CASSGDRASYEQYF
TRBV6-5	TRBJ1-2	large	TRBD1	TGTGCCAGCAGTGAAGGGGCAGGGGGTTTCTATGGCTACACCTTC	CASSEGAGGFYGYTF
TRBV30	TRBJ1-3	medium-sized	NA	TGTGCCTGGAGTGTAATCGGTGTTGGTGAGGGAAACACCATATATTTT	CAWSVIGVGEGNTIYF
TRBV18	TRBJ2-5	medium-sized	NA	TGTGCCAGCTCACCCACCCGGGAGACCCAGTACTTC	CASSPTRETQYF
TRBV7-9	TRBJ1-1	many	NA	TGTGCCAGCAGCTTAGAGCCGGGTTTGGGTGAAGCTTTCTTT	CASSLEPGLGEAFF
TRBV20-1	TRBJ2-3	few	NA	TGCAGTGTGGGGGGAGTGGTAGATACGCAGTATTTT	CSVGGVVDTQYF
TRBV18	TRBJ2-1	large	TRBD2	TGTGCCAGCTCACCAGATAGCGGGAGTTACAATGAGCAGTTCTTC	CASSPDSGSYNEQFF
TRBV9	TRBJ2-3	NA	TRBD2	TGTGCCAGCAGCGGACGAGCGGGGGGCACAGATACGCAGTATTTT	CASSGRAGGTDTQYF
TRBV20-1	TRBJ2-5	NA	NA	TGCAGCCGGGCGGGGGGCTTCGGACAGGGTCATCAAGAGACCCAGTACTTC	CSRAGGFGQGHQETQYF
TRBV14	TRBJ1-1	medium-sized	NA	TGTGCCAGCAGCCCCCTGAGGACAGATTCCACGGGAGCTTTCTTT	CASSPLRTDSTGAFF
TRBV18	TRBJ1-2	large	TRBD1	TGTGCCAGCTCCCCGTCGACAGGGCGAGGTGGCTACACCTTC	CASSPSTGRGGYTF
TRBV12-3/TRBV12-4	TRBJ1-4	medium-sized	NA	TGTGCCAGCAGTCTGGGGACTAATGAAAAACTGTTTTTT	CASSLGTNEKLFF
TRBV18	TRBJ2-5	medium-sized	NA	TGTGCCAGCTCACCTGGATTCCAAGAGACCCAGTACTTC	CASSPGFQETQYF
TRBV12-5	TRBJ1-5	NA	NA	TGTGCTAGTGGTTTGACAGGCAATCAGCCCCAGCATTTT	CASGLTGNQPQHF
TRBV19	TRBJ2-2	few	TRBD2	TGTGCCAGTAGTAAAACCCTAGCGGGAAGACCGAACACCGGGGAGCTGTTTTTT	CASSKTLAGRPNTGELFF
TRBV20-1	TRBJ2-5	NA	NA	TGCAGTGCTAGAGTTGGGAAGGCGGAGACCCAGTACTTC	CSARVGKAETQYF
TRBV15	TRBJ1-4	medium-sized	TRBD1	TGTGCCACCAGCAGAGTCGGACAGGGAGGCTATGAAAAACTGTTTTTT	CATSRVGQGGYEKLFF
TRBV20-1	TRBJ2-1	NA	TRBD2	TGCAGTGTCTGGACTAGCTACGATGAGCAGTTCTTC	CSVWTSYDEQFF
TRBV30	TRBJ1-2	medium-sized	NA	TGTGCCTGGAGCCCCCCGGGGGGTCCCACCTTC	CAWSPPGGPTF
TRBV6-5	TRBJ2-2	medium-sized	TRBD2	TGTGCCAGCAGTTACTCGGCGACTAGCGGGATGAACACCGGGGAGCTGTTTTTT	CASSYSATSGMNTGELFF